Following are 28 T cell receptor beta chains from one sample sequenced in a study of vaccination effects on CD4 cells after COVID-19. Antigens of these TCRs are unknown. ViraFEST assay sequencing came after antigen-specific CD4+ T cells were expanded with viral peptide pools. Isolation of CD4+ T cells took place after nine to ten days of culture. Vaccine recipients lacked prior SARS-CoV-2 infection and had negative nucleocapsid antibodies. Profiling relied on immunoSEQ multiplex PCR, and the TCRdb table lists in-frame clones only, not all of them. The sample holds 20,000 to 30,000 clones, 71% seen once. This material consisted of CD4+ T cells from PBMCs cultured with HCoV-OC43 spike peptides, taken before COVID-19 vaccination. Sample subset: HCoV-OC43 spike overlapping peptide pool stimulation. The receptors shown here come from a human donor who received a COVID-19 vaccine.

V gene TRBV27 combines with J gene TRBJ1-5; tentative D call: TRBD1 (5 bases). Germline values: CDR1 MNHEY, CDR2 SMNVEV (reference sequence). The CDR3 loop spans 15 amino acids. The V gene lost 5 bases and the J gene lost 4 bases, with 15 bases spanning the gap. The CDR3 loop is CASSAGTLENQPQHF. The CDR3, as DNA: TGTGCCAGCAGTGCCGGGACCCTGGAGAATCAGCCCCAGCATTTT.

The chain recombines TRBV6-5 with TRBJ2-7, with 9 positions matching TRBD1. The CDR3 extends over 15 amino acids. CDR1 and CDR2 from the germline V gene are MNHEY and SVGAGI. The V segment lost 6 bases and the J segment 3 bases; nucleotides outside the gene matches: 9. The CDR3 DNA reads as TGTGCCAGCAGGGGAACGGGACAGGGTAACTACGAGCAGTACTTC. Protein: CASRGTGQGNYEQYF.

This clone turned up a few times. This rearrangement joins TRBV4-2 to TRBJ1-1; 9 bases match TRBD1. This CDR3 spans 14 amino acids. Germline trimming cut 0 bases from V and 10 bases from J; bases unmatched to any gene: 6. CDR1 is LGHNA and CDR2 is YNFKEQ in the germline V gene. CDR3 coding DNA: TGTGCCAGCAGCCAAGAATGGGGACAGGGATTAGCTTTCTTT. As protein: CASSQEWGQGLAFF.

The chain has TRBV19 and TRBJ1-5; D unclear. The CDR3 is 13 residues long. The germline V gene has CDR1 LNHDA and CDR2 SQIVND (reference sequence). V shed 7 bases and J shed 9 bases, with 16 bases lying between them. DNA of the CDR3: TGTGCCAGTAACCCAGACCGGGATCGGCCCCAGCATTTT. Its protein is CASNPDRDRPQHF. Filled out from reference TRBV19 and TRBJ1-5, the complete variable domain reads DGGITQSPKYLFRKEGQNVTLSCEQNLNHDAMYWYRQDPGQGLRLIYYSQIVNDFQKGDIAEGYSVSREKKESFPLTVTSAQKNPTAFYLCASNPDRDRPQHFGDGTRLSIL.

The chain has TRBV5-1 and TRBJ2-3; 10 nucleotides agree with TRBD2. Germline assignment: CDR1 SGHRS and CDR2 YFSETQ. The ends lost 7 bases at V and 7 bases at J; junction bases unmatched: 12. The CDR3 runs 15 residues. CDR3 nucleotides: TGCGCCAGCCACCACGGGACTAGCGAGCAGCATACGCAGTATTTT. Amino acids: CASHHGTSEQHTQYF.

The sample holds a few counts of this clone. This chain uses TRBV5-1 with TRBJ1-3, with D unclear. The CDR3 loop spans 17 amino acids. The V end was cut by 0 bases, the J end by 0 bases, with 13 bases between. The germline gives CDR1 SGHRS, CDR2 YFSETQ. The CDR3 region has the DNA TGCGCCAGCAGCTTGGATGTGGCAGACACCTCTGGAAACACCATATATTTT. This codes for CASSLDVADTSGNTIYF.

CDR3 nucleotides: TGTGCCAGCAGCCGGGACCGGACAGGGGGCGTCTGGGGCAAAAACATTCAGTACTTC. Translation: CASSRDRTGGVWGKNIQYF. The chain combines TRBV6-2 or TRBV6-3 with TRBJ2-4, with TRBD1 matching over 11 bases. Germline CDR1 MNHEY, CDR2 SVGEGT. Trimming cost V 6 bases and J 3 bases; bases outside gene matches: 16. CDR3 length: 19 amino acids.

This chain connects TRBV6-5 to TRBJ2-3; 7 bases are a match to TRBD1. J was trimmed by 2 bases and V by 4 bases; bases with no gene match: 6. Germline V gene sequence: CDR1 MNHEY, CDR2 SVGAGI. The CDR3 contains 15 residues. DNA of the CDR3: TGTGCCAGCAGTTCCCGGGACAGAGTCACAGATACGCAGTATTTT. Residues: CASSSRDRVTDTQYF.

This clone was counted a few times. This chain connects TRBV12-3 or TRBV12-4 to TRBJ2-3, with no clear D. CDR3 size: 13 residues. With 6 bases removed from V and 4 bases from J, the gap between germline ends came to 11 bases. The chain's CDR3 is CASSLDVSDTQYF. In DNA, the CDR3 is TGTGCCAGCAGCTTGGACGTGTCAGATACGCAGTATTTT.

J is TRBJ2-3 and V is TRBV5-1; 7 positions match TRBD2. The CDR3 is 13 residues long. J was trimmed by 10 bases and V by 5 bases; bases with no gene match: 10. The V gene's germline CDR1 is SGHRS and CDR2 YFSETQ. The CDR3 region is CASSPGGRMAQYF. Written as DNA, the CDR3 is TGCGCCAGCAGTCCGGGGGGACGTATGGCGCAGTATTTT.

The chain employs TRBV2 and TRBJ1-1; D unresolved. Trimming cost V 2 bases and J 7 bases, with 8 bases left between them. Looked up from germline, CDR1 is SNHLY and CDR2 is FYNNEI. The CDR3 runs to 12 residues. CDR3 sequence (DNA): TGTGCCAGCAGTGAACCTACAATTGAAGCTTTCTTT. Translated: CASSEPTIEAFF.

J is TRBJ2-1 and V is TRBV5-1; the match to TRBD2 covers 10 bases. J gave up 6 bases and V 3 bases, and 15 bases lay outside the gene matches. The CDR3 runs 18 residues. Germline lookup yields CDR1 SGHRS and CDR2 YFSETQ. As DNA, the CDR3 is TGCGCCAGCAGCTGGCCCAGAACCGGACTAGCGGACTCCAATGAGCAGTTCTTC. It is translated as CASSWPRTGLADSNEQFF. The variable domain in full, with the rest retrieved from reference TRBV5-1 and TRBJ2-1, is KAGVTQTPRYLIKTRGQQVTLSCSPISGHRSVSWYQQTPGQGLQFLFEYFSETQRNKGNFPGRFSGRQFSNSRSEMNVSTLELGDSALYLCASSWPRTGLADSNEQFFGPGTRLTVL.

The CDR3 protein is CASSVPAFGQGLTYEQYF. The CDR3 nucleotides are TGTGCCAGCAGTGTTCCCGCTTTCGGACAGGGGCTTACCTACGAGCAGTACTTC. The J gene is TRBJ2-7, the V gene TRBV2; 9 bases fit TRBD1. V shed 4 bases, J shed 2 bases, and the junction held 15 bases outside the gene matches. From germline, CDR1 is SNHLY and CDR2 FYNNEI. The length of the CDR3 is 18 residues.

V usage is TRBV29-1 and J usage is TRBJ1-5, with D tentatively TRBD1 (5 bases). The ends were cut back, 3 bases at V and 3 bases at J, with 12 bases in the middle. The CDR3 spans 14 residues. The germline V gene encodes CDR1 SQVTM and CDR2 ANQGSEA. CDR3 sequence (DNA): TGCAGCGTTGATCTAGCGACAGTCAATCAGCCCCAGCATTTT. It is translated as CSVDLATVNQPQHF.

This chain connects TRBV18 to TRBJ2-5; either TRBD1 or TRBD2 may fit D (6 bases each). This CDR3 is built from 15 residues. Germline V gene lookup returns CDR1 KGHSH and CDR2 LQKENI. V was pared by 0 bases and J by 5 bases, with 13 bases between. The CDR3 bases are TGTGCCAGCTCACCACCGGGCGTAGGGGGGGAGACCCAGTACTTC. It codes for CASSPPGVGGETQYF.

This clone occurred a few times. The chain has TRBV13 and TRBJ2-2; D not certain. In germline, CDR1 is PRHDT, CDR2 FYEKMQ (reference sequence). CDR3 length equals 14 residues. V shed 5 bases and J shed 2 bases, with 9 bases lying between them. CDR3 region: CASSRTGNTGELFF. CDR3 bases: TGTGCCAGCAGCCGGACGGGCAACACCGGGGAGCTGTTTTTT.

This chain joins TRBV18 and TRBJ1-6; D is possibly TRBD1 (5 bases). Trimming cost V 6 bases and J 6 bases, with 12 bases left between them. CDR3 length: 14 amino acids. Germline lookup yields CDR1 KGHSH and CDR2 LQKENI. CDR3 sequence (DNA): TGTGCCAGCTCTCTCACAGGATCTAATTCACCCCTCCACTTT. It yields the protein CASSLTGSNSPLHF. Full variable domain (rest looked up from reference TRBV18 and TRBJ1-6): NAGVMQNPRHLVRRRGQEARLRCSPMKGHSHVYWYRQLPEEGLKFMVYLQKENIIDESGMPKERFSAEFPKEGPSILRIQQVVRGDSAAYFCASSLTGSNSPLHFGNGTRLTVT.

The CDR3 DNA reads as TGTGCCAGCAGTTACTTAGGCGGAGGGACTCAGCCCCAGCATTTT. Translating it yields CASSYLGGGTQPQHF. The chain combines TRBV6-5 with TRBJ1-5, with D perhaps matching TRBD1 (5 bases). CDR3 size: 15 residues. Between the trimmed V and J ends, which lost 1 base and 6 bases, there was a span of 13 bases. CDR1 and CDR2 (germline): MNHEY, SVGAGI.

The chain couples TRBV15 to TRBJ2-7; D call uncertain. Germline V gene sequence: CDR1 LNHNV, CDR2 YYDKDF (reference sequence). The CDR3 is 12 residues long. The V and J ends lost 0 bases and 8 bases respectively, with 8 bases between them. The CDR3 DNA reads as TGTGCCACCAGCAGAGATAAGAACAAGCAGTACTTC. Encoded protein: CATSRDKNKQYF.

The rearrangement joins TRBV4-1 to TRBJ2-7; 7 bases fit TRBD1. CDR3 length equals 14 residues. J gave up 3 bases and V 2 bases, and 4 bases lay outside the gene matches. CDR1 MGHRA and CDR2 YSYEKL come from the germline V gene. CDR3 amino acids: CASSQRTGNYEQYF. The CDR3 bases are TGCGCCAGCAGCCAACGGACAGGAAACTACGAGCAGTACTTC.

V is TRBV5-1 and J is TRBJ2-2; D may be TRBD1 (5 bases). Germline V gene data show CDR1 as SGHRS and CDR2 as YFSETQ. The V and J ends lost 1 base and 1 base respectively, with 14 bases between them. The CDR3 length is 17 residues. The CDR3 here is CASSLYQGMRNTGELFF. CDR3 coding DNA: TGCGCCAGCAGCTTGTATCAGGGAATGAGGAACACCGGGGAGCTGTTTTTT.

V is TRBV30 and J is TRBJ2-7; no reliable D call. The CDR3 extends over 12 amino acids. V shed 0 bases and J shed 2 bases, with 5 bases lying between them. CDR1 is GTSNPN, CDR2 SVGIG, per germline (reference sequence). For the CDR3, the DNA is TGTGCCTGGAGTGTTCAGGCCTACGAGCAGTACTTC. It yields the protein CAWSVQAYEQYF.

This rearrangement joins TRBV10-3 to TRBJ1-1, with D possibly matching TRBD1 (5 bases). The CDR3 sequence is 13 residues long. The germline CDR1 and CDR2 sequences are ENHRY and SYGVKD. Trimming cost V 4 bases and J 0 bases, with 6 bases left between them. CDR3 in amino acids: CAISAGMNTEAFF. The CDR3 DNA reads TGTGCCATCAGTGCAGGGATGAACACTGAAGCTTTCTTT.

By proportion, this clone is medium-sized. V is TRBV11-2 and J is TRBJ1-1; perhaps TRBD1 as D (5 bases). Trimming removed 3 bases at V and 8 bases at J, with 16 bases between. The CDR3 contains 14 residues. Germline V CDR1 and CDR2: SGHAT, FQNNGV. CDR3 bases: TGTGCCAGCAGCTTCGCGACCGGGACCCGCGAAGCTTTCTTT. Protein product: CASSFATGTREAFF.

The V call is TRBV5-1, the J call TRBJ2-1; 7 nucleotides agree with TRBD1. In germline, CDR1 is SGHRS, CDR2 YFSETQ. This CDR3 has 15 residues. V was pared by 7 bases and J by 5 bases, with 12 bases of the junction left unmatched. CDR3: CASSSPDRLNNEQFF. Here the CDR3 DNA reads TGCGCCAGCTCGAGTCCGGACAGGCTAAACAATGAGCAGTTCTTC.

This clone was seen more than once but under ten times. The gene calls are TRBV3-1 (or the pseudogene TRBV3-2) and TRBJ2-2, with 8 bases fitting TRBD2. Germline-derived CDR1 and CDR2 are LGHDT and YNNKEL (reference sequence). The CDR3 is 16 residues long. J was trimmed by 6 bases and V by 4 bases; bases with no gene match: 10. CDR3 nucleotides: TGTGCCAGCAGCCCCGGGACTAGTATCCCCTCCGGGGAGCTGTTTTTT. It codes for CASSPGTSIPSGELFF.

V is TRBV5-8 and J is TRBJ2-1; weak D call: TRBD2 (6 bases). This CDR3 contains 16 residues. Per germline, CDR1 SGHTS and CDR2 YDEGEE. V lost 4 bases to trimming and J lost 3 bases, with 17 bases between them. The chain's CDR3 is CASSPTGTYLYNEQFF. The CDR3 nucleotides are TGTGCCAGCAGCCCTACGGGGACTTACCTCTACAATGAGCAGTTCTTC.

V and J are TRBV5-4 and TRBJ1-6, with TRBD1 matching 10 bases. V trimming: 4 bases; J trimming: 7 bases; junction bases outside the gene matches: 8. This CDR3 comprises 16 residues. Germline V gives CDR1 SGHNT, CDR2 YYREEE (reference sequence). CDR3 DNA sequence: TGTGCCAGCAGCGACCCGACAGGGGGCCGGAATTCACCCCTCCACTTT. Residues: CASSDPTGGRNSPLHF.